The 24 T cell receptor beta chains in this list originate from one sample, sequenced in a study of blood T cell repertoires in COVID-19. The data were produced by immunoSEQ multiplex PCR, yet TCRdb's version contains in-frame clones alone and is incomplete. Here the sample spans about 47,000 clones, over 80% being singletons. The sequencing sample was made of peripheral blood. The receptor set was obtained from a human donor with active COVID-19. The donor label of this sample is uncertain.

The chain recombines TRBV19 with TRBJ1-1; the D is unclear. The germline gives CDR1 LNHDA, CDR2 SQIVND (reference sequence). Between the trimmed V and J ends, which lost 6 bases and 4 bases, there was a span of 12 bases. The CDR3 length is 13 residues. CDR3 coding DNA: TGTGCCAGTAGGCATAATGGCGGCACTGAAGCTTTCTTT. It specifies CASRHNGGTEAFF.

The chain recombines TRBV5-4 with TRBJ1-6, with a possible D match to TRBD1 (6 bases). V lost 0 bases to trimming and J lost 7 bases, with 11 bases between them. Per germline, CDR1 SGHNT and CDR2 YYREEE (reference sequence). CDR3 length: 15 residues. The DNA of the CDR3 is TGTGCCAGCAGCTTGGGGACAGAAAAAAATTCACCCCTCCACTTT. This translates into CASSLGTEKNSPLHF.

The chain links TRBV5-1 to TRBJ2-7; 9 bases agree with TRBD2. Looked up from germline, CDR1 is SGHRS and CDR2 is YFSETQ. This CDR3 is 16 amino acids long. V was pared by 4 bases and J by 7 bases, with 15 bases of the junction left unmatched. CDR3 coding DNA: TGCGCCAGCAGCACTGTCACTCGCGGGGGGGCGTGGGAGCAGTACTTC. Translating it yields CASSTVTRGGAWEQYF.

The chain combines TRBV5-1 with TRBJ1-4; D is undetermined. This CDR3 is 13 amino acids long. Trimming removed 0 bases at V and 3 bases at J, with 3 bases between. Germline CDR1 and CDR2: SGHRS and YFSETQ. This chain's CDR3 is CASSLAANEKLFF. CDR3 coding DNA: TGCGCCAGCAGCTTGGCAGCTAATGAAAAACTGTTTTTT.

For the CDR3, the DNA is TGCGCCAGCAGCCAAGGAGTATCACGCTCAAACTATGGCTACACCTTC. It translates to CASSQGVSRSNYGYTF. V usage is TRBV4-1 and J usage is TRBJ1-2; no reliable D call. CDR1 and CDR2 (germline): MGHRA, YSYEKL. The CDR3 length is 16 residues. The V end was cut by 1 base, the J end by 2 bases, with 14 bases between.

The CDR3 nucleotides are TGCGCCAGCAGCTTGGTGGCAGCGGGGGGTCACGAGCAGTACTTC. Amino acid sequence: CASSLVAAGGHEQYF. The chain combines TRBV5-1 with TRBJ2-7; 9 bases agree with TRBD2. The length of the CDR3 is 15 residues. Germline-derived CDR1 and CDR2 are SGHRS and YFSETQ. J was trimmed by 5 bases and V by 0 bases; bases with no gene match: 6. Full variable domain (remainder filled in from reference TRBV5-1 and TRBJ2-7): KAGVTQTPRYLIKTRGQQVTLSCSPISGHRSVSWYQQTPGQGLQFLFEYFSETQRNKGNFPGRFSGRQFSNSRSEMNVSTLELGDSALYLCASSLVAAGGHEQYFGPGTRLTVT.

The V call is TRBV5-4, the J call TRBJ2-2; D perhaps matches TRBD1 (5 bases). Germline CDR1 SGHNT, CDR2 YYREEE (reference sequence). Trimming stripped 6 bases from V and 1 base from J, with 16 bases between. The CDR3 is 16 residues long. The CDR3 coding sequence is TGTGCCAGCACCATCGACGGACACCTGAACACCGGGGAGCTGTTTTTT. Amino acids: CASTIDGHLNTGELFF.

This chain links TRBV12-3 or TRBV12-4 with TRBJ2-7; D is possibly TRBD1 (5 bases). The CDR3 spans 13 residues. Trimming removed 4 bases from V and 5 bases from J, with 12 bases in between. The CDR3 spells CASSSRTGDEQYF. The CDR3 DNA reads TGTGCCAGCAGTTCACGAACAGGTGACGAGCAGTACTTC.

This chain connects TRBV2 to TRBJ1-4, with a possible D match to TRBD1 (6 bases). The germline V and J ends were trimmed by 4 bases and 3 bases, with 9 bases remaining between them. The germline V gene has CDR1 SNHLY and CDR2 FYNNEI. CDR3 length: 14 amino acids. The CDR3 DNA reads TGTGCCAGCAGTGGTCAGGGGTCTAATGAAAAACTGTTTTTT. Amino acid sequence: CASSGQGSNEKLFF.

The rearrangement links TRBV5-1 to TRBJ2-7, with D possibly being TRBD1 (6 bases). In germline, CDR1 is SGHRS, CDR2 YFSETQ. The CDR3 runs 13 residues. Between the trimmed V and J ends, which lost 4 bases and 4 bases, there was a span of 12 bases. The CDR3 region is CASSPTGLYEQYF. For the CDR3, the DNA is TGCGCCAGCAGCCCTACAGGGTTATACGAGCAGTACTTC.

The chain combines TRBV3-1 (or the pseudogene TRBV3-2) with TRBJ2-1; D perhaps matches TRBD1 (6 bases). CDR3 length: 15 amino acids. V was clipped by 3 bases and J by 10 bases, with 19 bases between them. Per germline, CDR1 LGHDT and CDR2 YNNKEL (reference sequence). In nucleotides, the CDR3 is TGTGCCAGCAGCCAGTTTCGGTTGGCAGGGGTGGAGCAGTTCTTC. Residues: CASSQFRLAGVEQFF.

The chain is built from TRBV12-3 or TRBV12-4 and TRBJ1-2; D is uncertain. Trimming cost V 3 bases and J 1 base, with 3 bases left between them. This CDR3 comprises 12 residues. In DNA form, the CDR3 reads TGTGCCAGCAGTTTCAGTAACTATGGCTACACCTTC. The encoded protein is CASSFSNYGYTF.

This chain connects TRBV14 to TRBJ2-5, with D perhaps TRBD1 (7 bases). CDR1 is SGHDN, CDR2 FVKESK, per germline. The CDR3 totals 13 residues. Trimming pared 4 bases from V and 5 bases from J, leaving 11 bases between. CDR3 nucleotide sequence: TGTGCCAGCAGCCTACAGGGGAGGGAGACCCAGTACTTC. This translates into CASSLQGRETQYF.

This clone was detected a few times. The rearrangement uses TRBV7-3 and TRBJ1-2; 8 bases map to TRBD1. CDR1 SGHTA and CDR2 FQGTGA come from the germline V gene. V lost 2 bases and J lost 4; bases outside the gene matches: 3. The CDR3 is made up of 14 amino acids. The CDR3 region is CASSLGQGGYGYTF. The CDR3 coding sequence is TGTGCCAGCAGCTTAGGACAGGGAGGCTATGGCTACACCTTC. Full variable domain (remainder filled in from reference TRBV7-3 and TRBJ1-2): GAGVSQTPSNKVTEKGKYVELRCDPISGHTALYWYRQSLGQGPEFLIYFQGTGAADDSGLPNDRFFAVRPEGSVSTLKIQRTERGDSAVYLCASSLGQGGYGYTFGSGTRLTVV.

V usage is TRBV5-1 and J usage is TRBJ2-1, with 14 bases fitting TRBD2. After removal of 4 bases from V and 7 bases from J, the junction contained 10 bases not matched to a gene. This CDR3 comprises 17 residues. CDR1 is SGHRS, CDR2 YFSETQ, per germline. CDR3 bases: TGCGCCAGCAGCATCGGGACTAGCGGGAGTATGGGGAATGAGCAGTTCTTC. Its translation is CASSIGTSGSMGNEQFF.

The rearrangement links TRBV4-1 to TRBJ1-2, with a weak D call TRBD1 (6 bases). CDR3 length equals 16 residues. Looked up from germline, CDR1 is MGHRA and CDR2 is YSYEKL. Trimming took 1 base from V and 2 from J, leaving 14 bases between them. CDR3 nucleotides: TGCGCCAGCAGCCAAGTTGGGGGGGCAACGAACTATGGCTACACCTTC. It codes for CASSQVGGATNYGYTF.

The CDR3 nucleotides are TGTGCCACCAGCAGAGGAGCCGTCTACGAGCAGTACTTC. Protein product: CATSRGAVYEQYF. The chain links TRBV15 to TRBJ2-7; D is unresolved. The germline V gene encodes CDR1 LNHNV and CDR2 YYDKDF (reference sequence). The ends were cut back, 1 base at V and 3 bases at J, with 7 bases in the middle. There are 13 residues in the CDR3.

Here the CDR3 DNA reads TGCGCCAGCAGCCCCGTGTCGGGAGGAGAGACCCAGTACTTC. As protein: CASSPVSGGETQYF. The chain is built from TRBV5-1 and TRBJ2-5, with 7 bases fitting TRBD2. Germline V gives CDR1 SGHRS, CDR2 YFSETQ. The CDR3 contains 14 residues. V trimming: 4 bases; J trimming: 4 bases; junction bases outside the gene matches: 7.

The chain joins TRBV27 to TRBJ2-7, with 9 nucleotides matching TRBD2. The CDR3 is made up of 16 amino acids. CDR1 is MNHEY and CDR2 is SMNVEV in the germline V gene (reference sequence). J was trimmed by 3 bases and V by 0 bases; bases with no gene match: 6. As DNA, the CDR3 is TGTGCCAGCAGTTTATCGCCTAGCGGGACCAACTACGAGCAGTACTTC. As protein: CASSLSPSGTNYEQYF.

This rearrangement joins TRBV5-1 to TRBJ2-1; 8 bases map to TRBD2. V was pared by 4 bases and J by 0 bases, with 3 bases of the junction left unmatched. In germline, CDR1 is SGHRS, CDR2 YFSETQ. The CDR3 totals 15 residues. The CDR3 nucleotides are TGCGCCAGCAGCGGACTAGCTAGCTCCTACAATGAGCAGTTCTTC. It yields the protein CASSGLASSYNEQFF.

The gene calls are TRBV5-1 and TRBJ2-1; 10 nucleotides match TRBD2. V shed 7 bases, J shed 5 bases, and the junction held 6 bases outside the gene matches. The CDR3 is 14 residues long. Germline CDR1 and CDR2: SGHRS and YFSETQ. CDR3 protein: CASVRLAGDNEQFF. In nucleotides, the CDR3 is TGCGCCAGCGTAAGGCTAGCGGGAGACAATGAGCAGTTCTTC.

The chain couples TRBV6-1 to TRBJ2-5; the D gene is possibly TRBD2 (7 bases). The V gene's germline CDR1 is MNHNS and CDR2 SASEGT. The CDR3 runs to 14 residues. Between the trimmed V and J ends, which lost 1 base and 7 bases, there was a span of 13 bases. The CDR3 nucleotides are TGTGCCAGCAGTGAAGAGGGGGGGTACAGGACCCAGTACTTC. Protein product: CASSEEGGYRTQYF.

This chain connects TRBV7-6 to TRBJ2-7, with 7 bases matching TRBD1. With V trimmed by 5 bases and J by 9 bases, 10 bases remained unmatched. The germline V gene has CDR1 SGHVS and CDR2 FNYEAQ. There are 13 residues in the CDR3. In DNA, the CDR3 is TGTGCCAGCAGCCGGGACAGCCGTAAGGGGCAGTACTTC. Translation: CASSRDSRKGQYF.

The genes are TRBV9 and TRBJ1-4; D not certain. Trimming removed 3 bases at V and 8 bases at J, with 17 bases between. CDR1 SGDLS and CDR2 YYNGEE come from the germline V gene. CDR3 length: 15 amino acids. The CDR3 DNA is TGTGCCAGCAGCGCTATTGGAGGAGTGGGCGAAAAACTGTTTTTT. Protein: CASSAIGGVGEKLFF.